Given below is one TCR beta chain in context. The target antigen is unknown. The entry originates in a study of siplizumab effects on memory and regulatory T cells. Study-wide points: Confirmation that proliferating Tregs from siplizumab cultures had suppressive function was not obtained.

The germline V gene has CDR1 LNHDA and CDR2 SQIVND (reference sequence). Trimming removed 5 bases from V and 2 bases from J; junction bases left unmatched: 12. This CDR3 comprises 18 residues. This table comes from immunoSEQ multiplex PCR, and its TCRdb copy is limited to in-frame clones, with some not included. Of 95,000 to 100,000 clones in the sample, around 90% are singletons; the top ten hold around 13%. The V gene is TRBV19, the J gene TRBJ2-6, with TRBD1 matching over 7 bases. The sequenced material came from non-Treg CD4+ T cells sorted from blood. The clonotype comes from a human donor in good health. The DNA of the CDR3 is TGTGCCAGTAGTCTGGGACAGCCTCAGGGAGCTGGGGCCAACGTCCTGACTTTC. This sequence encodes CASSLGQPQGAGANVLTF. Variable domain in full (rest from reference TRBV19 and TRBJ2-6): DGGITQSPKYLFRKEGQNVTLSCEQNLNHDAMYWYRQDPGQGLRLIYYSQIVNDFQKGDIAEGYSVSREKKESFPLTVTSAQKNPTAFYLCASSLGQPQGAGANVLTFGAGSRLTVL.